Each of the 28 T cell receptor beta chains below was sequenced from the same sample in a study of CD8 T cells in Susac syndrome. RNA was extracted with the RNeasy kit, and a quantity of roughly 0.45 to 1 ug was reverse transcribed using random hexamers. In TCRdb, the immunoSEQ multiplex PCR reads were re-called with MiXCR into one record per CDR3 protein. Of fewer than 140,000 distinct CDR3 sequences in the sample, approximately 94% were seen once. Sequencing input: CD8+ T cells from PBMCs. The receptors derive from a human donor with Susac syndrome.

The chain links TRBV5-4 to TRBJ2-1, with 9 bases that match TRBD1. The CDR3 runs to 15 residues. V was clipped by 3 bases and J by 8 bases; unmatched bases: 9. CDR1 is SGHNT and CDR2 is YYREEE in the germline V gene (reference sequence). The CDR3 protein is CASSSWDREGDEQFF. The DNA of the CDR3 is TGTGCCAGCAGCTCTTGGGACAGGGAAGGCGATGAGCAGTTCTTC.

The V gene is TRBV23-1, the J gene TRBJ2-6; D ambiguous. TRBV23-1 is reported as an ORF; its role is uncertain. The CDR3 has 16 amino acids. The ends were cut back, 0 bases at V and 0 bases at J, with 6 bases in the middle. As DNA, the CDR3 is TGCGCCAGCAGTCAATCTGCTCTCTCTGGGGCCAACGTCCTGACTTTC. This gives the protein CASSQSALSGANVLTF.

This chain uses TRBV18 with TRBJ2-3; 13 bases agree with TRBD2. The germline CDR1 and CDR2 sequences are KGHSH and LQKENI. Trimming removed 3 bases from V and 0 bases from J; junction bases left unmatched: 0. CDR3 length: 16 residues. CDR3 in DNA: TGTGCCAGCTCACCGGGACTAGCGGGGAGCACAGATACGCAGTATTTT. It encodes CASSPGLAGSTDTQYF.

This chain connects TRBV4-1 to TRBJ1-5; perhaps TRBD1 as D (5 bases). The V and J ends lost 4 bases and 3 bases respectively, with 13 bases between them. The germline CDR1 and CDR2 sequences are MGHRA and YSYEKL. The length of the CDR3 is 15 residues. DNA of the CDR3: TGCGCCAGCAGCCCATATTCACAGGACAATCAGCCCCAGCATTTT. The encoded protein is CASSPYSQDNQPQHF.

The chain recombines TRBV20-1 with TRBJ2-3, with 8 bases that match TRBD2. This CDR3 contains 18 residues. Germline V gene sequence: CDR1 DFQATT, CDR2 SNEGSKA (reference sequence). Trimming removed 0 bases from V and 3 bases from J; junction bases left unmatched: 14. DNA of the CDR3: TGCAGTGCTAGAGATCGTATGGTTAGCGGGGAGGGAACAGATACGCAGTATTTT. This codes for CSARDRMVSGEGTDTQYF.

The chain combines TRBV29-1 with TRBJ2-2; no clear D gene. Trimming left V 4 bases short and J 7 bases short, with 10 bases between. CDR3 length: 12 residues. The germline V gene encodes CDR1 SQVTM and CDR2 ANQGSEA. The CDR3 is CSVVPTYGELFF. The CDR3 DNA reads TGCAGCGTTGTTCCCACATACGGGGAGCTGTTTTTT.

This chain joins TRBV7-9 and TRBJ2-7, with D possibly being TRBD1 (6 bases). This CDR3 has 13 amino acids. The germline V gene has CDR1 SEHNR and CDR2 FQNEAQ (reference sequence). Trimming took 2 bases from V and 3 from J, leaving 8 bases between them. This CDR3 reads CASSLPGDYEQYF. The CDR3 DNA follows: TGTGCCAGCAGCTTACCAGGGGACTACGAGCAGTACTTC.

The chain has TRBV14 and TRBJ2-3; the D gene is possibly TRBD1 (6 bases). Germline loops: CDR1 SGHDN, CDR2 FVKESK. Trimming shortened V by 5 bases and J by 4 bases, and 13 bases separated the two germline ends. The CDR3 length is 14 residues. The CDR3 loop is CASSLRDTPDTQYF. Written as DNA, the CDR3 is TGTGCCAGCAGCTTACGGGACACCCCAGATACGCAGTATTTT.

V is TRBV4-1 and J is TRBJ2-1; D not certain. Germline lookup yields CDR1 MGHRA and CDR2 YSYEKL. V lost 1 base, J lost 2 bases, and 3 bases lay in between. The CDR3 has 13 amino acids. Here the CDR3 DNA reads TGCGCCAGCAGCCAAGTTGCCTACAATGAGCAGTTCTTC. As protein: CASSQVAYNEQFF.

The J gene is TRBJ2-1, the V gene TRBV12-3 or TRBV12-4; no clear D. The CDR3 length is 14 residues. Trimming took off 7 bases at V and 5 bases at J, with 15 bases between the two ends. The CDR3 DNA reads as TGTGCCAGCACCCCCGTGGAAGGAGACAATGAGCAGTTCTTC. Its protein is CASTPVEGDNEQFF.

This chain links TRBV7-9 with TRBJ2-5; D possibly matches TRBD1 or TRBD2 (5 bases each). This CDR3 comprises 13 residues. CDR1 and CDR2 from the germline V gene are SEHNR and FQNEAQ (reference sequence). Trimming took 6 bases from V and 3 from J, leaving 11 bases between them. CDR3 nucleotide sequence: TGTGCCAGCAGATCCGGGACGGAAGAGACCCAGTACTTC. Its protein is CASRSGTEETQYF.

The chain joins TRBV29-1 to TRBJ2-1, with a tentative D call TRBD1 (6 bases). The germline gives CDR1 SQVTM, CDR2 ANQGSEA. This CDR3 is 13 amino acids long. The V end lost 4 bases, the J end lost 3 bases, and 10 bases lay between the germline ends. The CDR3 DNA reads TGCAGCGTTGCAGGGGTCGTCTACAATGAGCAGTTCTTC. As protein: CSVAGVVYNEQFF.

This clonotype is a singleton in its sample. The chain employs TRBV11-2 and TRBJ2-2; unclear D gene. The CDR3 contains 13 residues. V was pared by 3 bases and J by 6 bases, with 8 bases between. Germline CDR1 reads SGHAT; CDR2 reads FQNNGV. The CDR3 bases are TGTGCCAGCAGCTTCGTTTGGGCCGGGGAGCTGTTTTTT. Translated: CASSFVWAGELFF. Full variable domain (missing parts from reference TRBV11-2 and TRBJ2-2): EAGVAQSPRYKIIEKRQSVAFWCNPISGHATLYWYQQILGQGPKLLIQFQNNGVVDDSQLPKDRFSAERLKGVDSTLKIQPAKLEDSAVYLCASSFVWAGELFFGEGSRLTVL.

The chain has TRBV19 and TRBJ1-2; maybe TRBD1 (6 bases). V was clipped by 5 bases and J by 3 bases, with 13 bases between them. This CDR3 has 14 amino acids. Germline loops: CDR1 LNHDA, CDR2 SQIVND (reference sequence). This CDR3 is CASSEQGPDYGYTF. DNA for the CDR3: TGTGCCAGTAGTGAGCAGGGGCCGGACTATGGCTACACCTTC. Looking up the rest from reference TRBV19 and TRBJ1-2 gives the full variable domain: DGGITQSPKYLFRKEGQNVTLSCEQNLNHDAMYWYRQDPGQGLRLIYYSQIVNDFQKGDIAEGYSVSREKKESFPLTVTSAQKNPTAFYLCASSEQGPDYGYTFGSGTRLTVV.

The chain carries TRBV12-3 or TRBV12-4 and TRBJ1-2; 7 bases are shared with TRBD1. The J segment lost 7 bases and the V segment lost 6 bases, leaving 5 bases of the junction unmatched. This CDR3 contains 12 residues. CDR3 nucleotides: TGTGCCAGCAGGATTACAGGGGCTGGCTACACCTTC. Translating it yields CASRITGAGYTF.

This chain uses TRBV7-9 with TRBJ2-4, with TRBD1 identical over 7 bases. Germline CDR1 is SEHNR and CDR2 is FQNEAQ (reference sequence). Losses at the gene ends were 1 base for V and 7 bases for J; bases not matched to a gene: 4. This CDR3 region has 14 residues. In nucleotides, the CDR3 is TGTGCCAGCAGCTTAGTTTCGGACAGGAACATTCAGTACTTC. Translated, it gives CASSLVSDRNIQYF.

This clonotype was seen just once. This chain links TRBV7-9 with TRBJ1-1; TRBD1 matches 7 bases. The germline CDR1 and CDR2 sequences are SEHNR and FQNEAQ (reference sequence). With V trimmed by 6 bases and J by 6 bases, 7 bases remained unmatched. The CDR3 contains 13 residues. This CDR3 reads CASSHDQGAEAFF. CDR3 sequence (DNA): TGTGCCAGCAGTCATGATCAGGGGGCTGAAGCTTTCTTT.

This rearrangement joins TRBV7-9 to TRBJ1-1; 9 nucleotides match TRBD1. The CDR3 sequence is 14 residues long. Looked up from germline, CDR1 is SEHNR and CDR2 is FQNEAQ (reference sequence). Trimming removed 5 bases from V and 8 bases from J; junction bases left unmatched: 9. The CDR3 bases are TGTGCCAGCAGCCTTGCACAGGGGGCCGCCGAAGCTTTCTTT. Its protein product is CASSLAQGAAEAFF. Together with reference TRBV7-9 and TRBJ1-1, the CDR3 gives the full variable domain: DTGVSQNPRHKITKRGQNVTFRCDPISEHNRLYWYRQTLGQGPEFLTYFQNEAQLEKSRLLSDRFSAERPKGSFSTLEIQRTEQGDSAMYLCASSLAQGAAEAFFGQGTRLTVV.

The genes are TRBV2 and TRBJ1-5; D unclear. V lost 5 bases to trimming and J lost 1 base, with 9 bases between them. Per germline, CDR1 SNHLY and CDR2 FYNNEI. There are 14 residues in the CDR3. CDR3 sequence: CASSPRPSNQPQHF. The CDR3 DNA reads TGTGCCAGCAGTCCGAGGCCCAGCAATCAGCCCCAGCATTTT.

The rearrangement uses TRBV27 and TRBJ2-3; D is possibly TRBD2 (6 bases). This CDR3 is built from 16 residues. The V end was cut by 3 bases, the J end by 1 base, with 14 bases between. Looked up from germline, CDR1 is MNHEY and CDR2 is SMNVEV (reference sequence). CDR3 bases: TGTGCCAGCAGTTTGGAGGGGTTTCGGGGCACAGATACGCAGTATTTT. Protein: CASSLEGFRGTDTQYF.

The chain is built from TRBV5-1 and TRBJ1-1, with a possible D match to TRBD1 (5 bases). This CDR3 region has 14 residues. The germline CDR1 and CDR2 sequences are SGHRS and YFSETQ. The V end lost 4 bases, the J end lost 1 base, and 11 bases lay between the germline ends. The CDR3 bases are TGCGCCAGCAGCCTCCAGGGAGCGAACACTGAAGCTTTCTTT. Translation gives CASSLQGANTEAFF.

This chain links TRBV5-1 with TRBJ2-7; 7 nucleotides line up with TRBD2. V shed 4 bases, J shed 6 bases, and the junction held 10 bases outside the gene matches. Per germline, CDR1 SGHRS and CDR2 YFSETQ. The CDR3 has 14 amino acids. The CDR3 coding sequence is TGCGCCAGCAGCCTCACGGGGAGGGTCGGCGAGCAGTACTTC. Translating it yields CASSLTGRVGEQYF.

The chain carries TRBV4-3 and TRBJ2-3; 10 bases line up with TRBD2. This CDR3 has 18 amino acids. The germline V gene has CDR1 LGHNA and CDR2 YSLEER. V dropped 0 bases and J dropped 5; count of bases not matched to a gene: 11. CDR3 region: CASSQDYRAGGPKDTQYF. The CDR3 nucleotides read TGCGCCAGCAGCCAAGATTATCGAGCGGGGGGGCCTAAAGATACGCAGTATTTT.

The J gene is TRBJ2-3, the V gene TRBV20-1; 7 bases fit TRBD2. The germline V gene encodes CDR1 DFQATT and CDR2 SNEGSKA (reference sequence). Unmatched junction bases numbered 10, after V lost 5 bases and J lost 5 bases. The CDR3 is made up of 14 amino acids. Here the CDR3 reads CSAEVIRGEDTQYF. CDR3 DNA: TGCAGTGCTGAAGTGATACGGGGGGAAGATACGCAGTATTTT.

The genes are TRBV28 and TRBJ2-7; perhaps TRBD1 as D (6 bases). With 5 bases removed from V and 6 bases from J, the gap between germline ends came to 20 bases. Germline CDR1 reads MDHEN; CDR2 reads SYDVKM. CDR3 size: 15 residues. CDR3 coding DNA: TGTGCCAGCAGTGCATCTCAGGGGTCCCTCGGCGAGCAGTACTTC. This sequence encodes CASSASQGSLGEQYF.

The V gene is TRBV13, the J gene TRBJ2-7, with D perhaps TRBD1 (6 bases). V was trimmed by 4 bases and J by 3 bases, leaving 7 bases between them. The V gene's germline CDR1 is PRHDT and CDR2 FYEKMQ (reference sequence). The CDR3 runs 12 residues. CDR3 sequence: CASSSDSYEQYF. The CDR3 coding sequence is TGTGCCAGCAGCTCGGACAGCTACGAGCAGTACTTC.

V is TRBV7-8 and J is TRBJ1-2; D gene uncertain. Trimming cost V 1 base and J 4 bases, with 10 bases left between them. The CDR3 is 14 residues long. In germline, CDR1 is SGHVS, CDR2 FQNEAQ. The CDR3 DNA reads TGTGCCAGCAGCTTAGTGCAGGCCCCCTATGGCTACACCTTC. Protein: CASSLVQAPYGYTF.

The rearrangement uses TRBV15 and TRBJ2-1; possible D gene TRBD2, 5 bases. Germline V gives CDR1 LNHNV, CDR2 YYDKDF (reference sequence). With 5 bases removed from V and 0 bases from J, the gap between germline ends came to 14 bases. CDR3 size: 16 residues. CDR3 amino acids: CATSSLGSSSYNEQFF. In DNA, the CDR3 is TGTGCCACCAGCTCACTAGGATCCAGCTCCTACAATGAGCAGTTCTTC. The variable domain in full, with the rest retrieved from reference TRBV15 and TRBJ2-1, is DAMVIQNPRYQVTQFGKPVTLSCSQTLNHNVMYWYQQKSSQAPKLLFHYYDKDFNNEADTPDNFQSRRPNTSFCFLDIRSPGLGDTAMYLCATSSLGSSSYNEQFFGPGTRLTVL.